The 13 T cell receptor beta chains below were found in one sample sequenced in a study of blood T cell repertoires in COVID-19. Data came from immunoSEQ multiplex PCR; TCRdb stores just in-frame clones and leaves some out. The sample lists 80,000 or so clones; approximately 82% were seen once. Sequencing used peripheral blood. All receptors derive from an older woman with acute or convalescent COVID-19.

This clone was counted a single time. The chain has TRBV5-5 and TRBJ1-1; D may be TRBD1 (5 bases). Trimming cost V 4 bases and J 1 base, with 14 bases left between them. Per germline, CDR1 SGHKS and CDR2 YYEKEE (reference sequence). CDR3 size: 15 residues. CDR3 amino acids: CASSPDRFKNTEAFF. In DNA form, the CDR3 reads TGTGCCAGCAGCCCAGACAGATTTAAGAACACTGAAGCTTTCTTT.

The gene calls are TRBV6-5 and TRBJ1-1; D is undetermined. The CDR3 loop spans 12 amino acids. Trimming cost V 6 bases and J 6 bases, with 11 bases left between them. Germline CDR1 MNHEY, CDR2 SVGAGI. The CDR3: CASSLPSSEAFF. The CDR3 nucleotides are TGTGCCAGCAGCCTGCCTAGCTCTGAAGCTTTCTTT.

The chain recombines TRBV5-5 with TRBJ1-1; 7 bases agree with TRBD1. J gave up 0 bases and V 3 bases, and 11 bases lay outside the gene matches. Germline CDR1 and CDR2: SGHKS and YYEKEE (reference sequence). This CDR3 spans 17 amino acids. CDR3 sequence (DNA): TGTGCCAGCAGCTGGACCGGGACAGAGAAAATGAACACTGAAGCTTTCTTT. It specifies CASSWTGTEKMNTEAFF.

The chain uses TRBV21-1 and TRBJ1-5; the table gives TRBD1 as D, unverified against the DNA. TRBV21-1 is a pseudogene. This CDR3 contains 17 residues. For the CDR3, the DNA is TGTGCCAGAAAAACCCGGGACAGGGAATTTGTTTCTCAGCCCCAGCATTTT. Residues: CARKTRDREFVSQPQHF.

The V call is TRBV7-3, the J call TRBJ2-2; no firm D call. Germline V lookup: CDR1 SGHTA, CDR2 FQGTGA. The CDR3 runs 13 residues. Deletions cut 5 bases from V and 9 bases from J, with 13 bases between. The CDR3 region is CASSLYASRELFF. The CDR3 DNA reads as TGTGCCAGCAGCCTATATGCGTCCAGGGAGCTGTTTTTT.

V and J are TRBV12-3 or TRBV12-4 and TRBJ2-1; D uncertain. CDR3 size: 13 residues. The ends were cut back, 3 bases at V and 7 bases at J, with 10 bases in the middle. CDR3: CASSFLAGNEQFF. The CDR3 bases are TGTGCCAGCAGTTTCCTTGCCGGGAATGAGCAGTTCTTC.

CDR3 nucleotide sequence: TGTGCCAGCAGCCAAGAGCCGGGACTACTCCTCTCTGGGGCCAACGTCCTGACTTTC. This sequence encodes CASSQEPGLLLSGANVLTF. The V gene is TRBV4-2, the J gene TRBJ2-6, with 7 bases lining up with TRBD2. Per germline, CDR1 LGHNA and CDR2 YNFKEQ. The J segment lost 0 bases and the V segment lost 0 bases, leaving 8 bases of the junction unmatched. CDR3 length equals 19 residues.

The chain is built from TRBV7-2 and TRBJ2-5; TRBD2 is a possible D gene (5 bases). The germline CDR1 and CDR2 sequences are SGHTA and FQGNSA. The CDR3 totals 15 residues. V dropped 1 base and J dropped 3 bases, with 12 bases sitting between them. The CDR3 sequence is CASSLGPGIKETQYF. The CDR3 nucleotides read TGTGCCAGCAGCTTAGGTCCGGGGATAAAAGAGACCCAGTACTTC.

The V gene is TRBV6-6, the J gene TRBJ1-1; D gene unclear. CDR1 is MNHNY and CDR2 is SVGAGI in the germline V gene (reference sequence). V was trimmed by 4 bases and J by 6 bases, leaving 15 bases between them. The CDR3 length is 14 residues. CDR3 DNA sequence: TGTGCCAGCAGTTCCTTAGGAGGTTTCGCTGAAGCTTTCTTT. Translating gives CASSSLGGFAEAFF.

The CDR3 coding sequence is TGTGCCAGCTACGCCGTGGGACTAGCGGACTCCTACGAGCAGTACTTC. Translated, it gives CASYAVGLADSYEQYF. The chain employs TRBV6-6 and TRBJ2-7, with 11 bases identical to TRBD2. The CDR3 sequence is 16 residues long. V shed 8 bases and J 0 bases; nucleotides not matched to a gene: 9. Per the germline V gene, CDR1 is MNHNY and CDR2 is SVGAGI (reference sequence).

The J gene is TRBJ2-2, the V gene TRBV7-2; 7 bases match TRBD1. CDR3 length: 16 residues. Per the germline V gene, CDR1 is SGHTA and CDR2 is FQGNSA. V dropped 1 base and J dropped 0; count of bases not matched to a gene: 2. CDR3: CASSLGQGTNTGELFF. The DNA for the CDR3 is TGTGCCAGCAGCTTAGGACAGGGAACGAACACCGGGGAGCTGTTTTTT. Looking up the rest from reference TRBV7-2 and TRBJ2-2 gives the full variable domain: GAGVSQSPSNKVTEKGKDVELRCDPISGHTALYWYRQSLGQGLEFLIYFQGNSAPDKSGLPSDRFSAERTGGSVSTLTIQRTQQEDSAVYLCASSLGQGTNTGELFFGEGSRLTVL.

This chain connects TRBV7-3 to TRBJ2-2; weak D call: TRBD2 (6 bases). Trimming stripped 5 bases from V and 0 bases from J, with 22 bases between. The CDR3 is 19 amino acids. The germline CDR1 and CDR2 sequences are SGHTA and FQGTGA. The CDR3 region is CASSNPLRRGATNTGELFF. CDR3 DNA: TGTGCCAGCAGCAACCCTCTCCGGCGGGGAGCTACGAACACCGGGGAGCTGTTTTTT.

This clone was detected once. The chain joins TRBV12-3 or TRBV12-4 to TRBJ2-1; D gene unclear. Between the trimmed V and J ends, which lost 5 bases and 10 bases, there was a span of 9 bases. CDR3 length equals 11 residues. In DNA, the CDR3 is TGTGCCAGCAGTCCCCGAGAGGAGCAGTTCTTC. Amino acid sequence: CASSPREEQFF.